The following is a T cell receptor (beta chain) sequence with its context. This clone occurred once. Its specific antigen is unknown. There are no base qualities to consult, and no much larger clone falls within one base. High-throughput TCRbeta CDR3 sequencing of frozen genomic DNA was performed by immunoSEQ, with PCR amplification, mapping, bias correction and internal controls included. From the authors' description of their analysis: Productive rearrangements were kept, and unique TCRbeta sequences were defined by CDR3 nucleotide sequence plus V and J gene. Donor-reactive sequences required at least 5-fold expansion in CFSE-low cells versus unstimulated pre-transplant cells and at least 0.01% frequency. Per-subject minimum frequency thresholds, based on the lowest-template unstimulated sample, ensured at least 90% detection power. Jensen-Shannon divergence between the top 1000 TCRbeta sequences after and before transplant was used to measure repertoire turnover. Changes in detection of donor-reactive sequences were assessed with two-sided Fisher's exact tests. Held by TCRdb, this immuneACCESS table contains in-frame sequences only and omits some clones. Under half of the omission traces to an unresolved V gene where checked; the cause of the rest is unknown. That table supplies the V and J calls and clone size; D and trimming were determined from the DNA. The sample table holds around 60,000 clones, of which 70% to 75% were seen once. 15% of the sample rests with the top ten.

The data were taken from a study of T cell clones after liver transplantation (dated by TCRdb to about 2019). Describing the broader study: Samples were obtained from ITN030ST, a randomized trial in which withdrawal of immunosuppression was attempted within 2 years of liver transplantation. After a pre-transplant mixed lymphocyte reaction, TCRbeta sequencing was used to pinpoint donor-reactive T cell clones, which were subsequently tracked in post-transplant blood. As an antigen-independent comparator for the donor-reactive sequences, third party-reactive TCRbeta sequences from pre-transplant MLRs were identified as well. Of the eight recipients, a few were HCV-positive, while the remaining recipients had been transplanted for non-autoimmune, non-viral indications. Subjects received no induction therapy and standard immunosuppression until randomization at 12-24 months post-transplant. To count as tolerant, a recipient had to stay completely off immunosuppression for at least one year without liver enzymes climbing beyond twice the upper limit of normal. Blood samples were collected pre-transplant, pre-randomization before withdrawal, and post-randomization after either full withdrawal or failed withdrawal. A cohort of 8 liver transplant recipients was studied, of whom 3 were classified as tolerant and 5 as non-tolerant. Results and caveats for the whole study, not just this receptor: When repertoire turnover was accounted for, significantly reduced detection of donor-reactive sequences was found in 7 of 8 subjects for CD4 and in 8 of 8 subjects for CD8. In a couple of subjects, low numbers of available donor cells limited the measurable donor-reactive repertoire. The decline in donor-reactive sequences exceeded the decline in third party-reactive sequences, suggesting partial antigen-specific deletion that was unrelated to withdrawal success. The conclusions were considered preliminary, being limited by small, heterogeneous patient numbers and non-standardized post-transplant time points. In most of the 8 subjects, circulating donor-reactive CD4 TCRbeta sequences decreased significantly after transplant, regardless of tolerance or HCV status. Because no allograft tissue specimens were available, donor-reactive T cells may have migrated into the graft instead of being deleted.

In the germline V gene, CDR1 corresponds to SGHAT and CDR2 to FQNNGV. The V end loses 4 bases and the J end loses 0 bases, and a stretch of 11 bases separates them. Counted from cysteine to phenylalanine, this CDR3 has 15 amino acids. Solely the CDR3 DNA is kept, with 45 bases framed from the first base. This specimen's time point label, interpreted: pre-transplant. Thawed unstimulated PBMCs were stained for CD3, CD4 and CD8 and FACS-sorted into CD3+CD4+ and CD3+CD8+ populations. All 8 studied subjects were randomized to withdrawal of immunosuppression. The Qiagen DNeasy Blood and Tissue Kit was used for genomic DNA isolation.

The source of this sequence is a human donor who received a liver transplant. Here the chain combines TRBV11-2 and TRBJ2-3; the D gene is perhaps TRBD2, from 6 matching bases. This material consisted of CD4+ T cells from blood, taken before liver transplant. This receptor carries the CDR3 CASSWRTTSTDTQYF. The nucleotides read TGTGCCAGCAGCTGGCGGACTACTAGCACAGATACGCAGTATTTT.